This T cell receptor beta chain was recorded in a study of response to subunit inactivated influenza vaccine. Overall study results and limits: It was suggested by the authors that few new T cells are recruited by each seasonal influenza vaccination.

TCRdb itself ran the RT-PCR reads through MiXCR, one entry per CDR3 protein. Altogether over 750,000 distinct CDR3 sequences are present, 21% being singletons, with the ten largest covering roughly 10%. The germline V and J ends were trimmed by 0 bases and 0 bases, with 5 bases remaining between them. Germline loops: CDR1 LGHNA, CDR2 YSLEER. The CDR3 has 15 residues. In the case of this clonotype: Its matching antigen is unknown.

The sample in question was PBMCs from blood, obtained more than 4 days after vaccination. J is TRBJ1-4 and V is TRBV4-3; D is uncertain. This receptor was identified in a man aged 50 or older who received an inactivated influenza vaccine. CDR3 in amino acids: CASSQDKTTNEKLFF. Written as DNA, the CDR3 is TGCGCCAGCAGCCAAGATAAAACAACTAATGAAAAACTGTTTTTT.